The clone carrying this TCR beta chain occurred once. Some clones are missing from TCRdb's copy, which holds only in-frame ones; the method was immunoSEQ multiplex PCR. The sample records roughly 300,000 clones, 90% being singletons. V shed 3 bases and J 9 bases; nucleotides not matched to a gene: 4. The germline V gene encodes CDR1 SGDLS and CDR2 YYNGEE. The CDR3 runs to 14 residues. The sample originates from a study of blood T cell repertoires in COVID-19. Across the whole study: Samples of COVID-19 (acute and convalescent) were obtained from the United States, Italy and Spain.

Specimen: PBMCs or T cells enriched from blood (not recorded which). This rearrangement joins TRBV9 to TRBJ2-1, with 12 bases matching TRBD2. The receptor was derived from a woman younger than 45 who had recovered from COVID-19. The CDR3 spells CASSGLAGVGEQFF. The CDR3 region has the DNA TGTGCCAGCAGCGGACTAGCGGGAGTGGGTGAGCAGTTCTTC.